The clone carrying this T cell receptor beta chain was found once. V was cut by 0 bases and J by 1 base, with 15 bases left in between. Germline CDR1 reads MNHNS; CDR2 reads SASEGT. The CDR3 sequence is 17 residues long. The data are from a study of blood T cell repertoires in COVID-19. The Seattle patients joined while their infection was active and were tracked longitudinally afterward. The protocol was immunoSEQ multiplex PCR, while the TCRdb copy is restricted to in-frame clones and leaves out a portion. The data contain 200,000 to 250,000 clones, approximately 83% of them singletons. Sequenced material: peripheral blood. This TCR was sampled from a woman aged 30 to 39 with COVID-19, enrolled during active disease. This chain joins TRBV6-1 and TRBJ1-2, with D perhaps matching TRBD1 (6 bases). In DNA, the CDR3 is TGTGCCAGCAGTGAAGCGCTTGGGCAGGGGTTTAACTATGGCTACACCTTC. Its translation: CASSEALGQGFNYGYTF.